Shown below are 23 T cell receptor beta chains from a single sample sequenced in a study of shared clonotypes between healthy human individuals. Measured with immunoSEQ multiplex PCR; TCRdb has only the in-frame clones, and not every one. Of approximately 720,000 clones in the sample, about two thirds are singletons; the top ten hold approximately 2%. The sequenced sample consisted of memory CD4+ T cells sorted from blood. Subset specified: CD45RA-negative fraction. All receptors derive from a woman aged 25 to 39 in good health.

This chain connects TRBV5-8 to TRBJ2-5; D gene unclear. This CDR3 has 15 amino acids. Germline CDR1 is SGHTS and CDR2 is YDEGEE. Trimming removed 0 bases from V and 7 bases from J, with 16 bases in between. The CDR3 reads CASSLDYSSLRTQYF. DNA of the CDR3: TGTGCCAGCAGCTTGGATTACAGCAGCCTGCGGACCCAGTACTTC.

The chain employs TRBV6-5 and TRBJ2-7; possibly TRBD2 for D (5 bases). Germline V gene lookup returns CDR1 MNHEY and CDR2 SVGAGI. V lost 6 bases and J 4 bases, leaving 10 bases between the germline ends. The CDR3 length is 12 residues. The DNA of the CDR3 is TGTGCCAGCAGCCTGGCGGGTTACGAGCAGTACTTC. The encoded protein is CASSLAGYEQYF.

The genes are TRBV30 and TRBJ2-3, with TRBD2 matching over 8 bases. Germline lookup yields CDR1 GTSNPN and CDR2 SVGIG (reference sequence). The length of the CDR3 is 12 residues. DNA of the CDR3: TGTGTAGGGACTAGTAGTGGGGATACGCAGTATTTT. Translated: CVGTSSGDTQYF. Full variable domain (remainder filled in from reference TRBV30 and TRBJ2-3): SQTIHQWPATLVQPVGSPLSLECTVEGTSNPNLYWYRQAAGRGLQLLFYSVGIGQISSEVPQNLSASRPQDRQFILSSKKLLLSDSGFYLCVGTSSGDTQYFGPGTRLTVL.

In nucleotides, the CDR3 is TGCGCCAGCACCTCGACAGGGAGTGCGGGAAACACCATATATTTT. It codes for CASTSTGSAGNTIYF. The V gene is TRBV23-1, the J gene TRBJ1-3; 7 bases match TRBD1. TRBV23-1 is sorted into the ORF group, with uncertain function. The CDR3 runs to 15 residues. Trimming at V came to 7 bases and at J to 4 bases, leaving 10 bases not matched to a gene.

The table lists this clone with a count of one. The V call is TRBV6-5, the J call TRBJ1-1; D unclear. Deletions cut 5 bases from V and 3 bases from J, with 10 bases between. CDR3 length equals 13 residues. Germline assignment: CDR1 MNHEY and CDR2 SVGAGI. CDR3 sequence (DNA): TGTGCCAGCAGTCGGATTCGGTACACTGAAGCTTTCTTT. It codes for CASSRIRYTEAFF.

CDR3 DNA sequence: TGCGCCAGCAGAAAAGGGTACCTTAATCAAGAGACCCAGTACTTC. Translating gives CASRKGYLNQETQYF. The chain carries TRBV4-1 and TRBJ2-5; D unclear. Germline CDR1 and CDR2: MGHRA and YSYEKL. Between the trimmed V and J ends, which lost 6 bases and 2 bases, there was a span of 16 bases. This CDR3 is 15 amino acids long.

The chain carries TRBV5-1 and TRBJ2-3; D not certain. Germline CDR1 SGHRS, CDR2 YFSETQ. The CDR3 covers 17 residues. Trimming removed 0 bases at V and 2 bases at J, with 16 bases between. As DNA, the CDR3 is TGCGCCAGCAGCTTGGAGGGCGATAGTCTAATCACAGATACGCAGTATTTT. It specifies CASSLEGDSLITDTQYF.

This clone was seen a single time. The CDR3 protein is CASSERSGSYEQYF. DNA of the CDR3: TGTGCCAGCAGTGAACGTAGCGGGAGCTACGAGCAGTACTTC. J is TRBJ2-7 and V is TRBV2; TRBD2 agrees at 9 bases. The CDR3 has 14 residues. Germline V gene data show CDR1 as SNHLY and CDR2 as FYNNEI. With 2 bases clipped from V and 3 bases from J, the junction kept 2 bases outside the gene matches. Together with reference TRBV2 and TRBJ2-7, the CDR3 gives the full variable domain: EPEVTQTPSHQVTQMGQEVILRCVPISNHLYFYWYRQILGQKVEFLVSFYNNEISEKSEIFDDQFSVERPDGSNFTLKIRSTKLEDSAMYFCASSERSGSYEQYFGPGTRLTVT.

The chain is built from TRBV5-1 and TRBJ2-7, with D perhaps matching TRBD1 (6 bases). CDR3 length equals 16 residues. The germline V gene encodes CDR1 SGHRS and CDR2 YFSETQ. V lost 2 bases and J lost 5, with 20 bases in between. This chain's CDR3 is CASSLIGAGTSDEQYF. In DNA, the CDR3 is TGCGCCAGCAGCTTAATTGGGGCCGGGACATCTGACGAGCAGTACTTC.

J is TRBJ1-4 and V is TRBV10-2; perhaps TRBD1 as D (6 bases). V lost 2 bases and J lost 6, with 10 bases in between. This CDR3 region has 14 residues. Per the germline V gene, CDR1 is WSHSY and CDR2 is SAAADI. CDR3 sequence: CASSENRADEKLFF. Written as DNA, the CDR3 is TGCGCCAGCAGTGAGAACAGGGCCGATGAAAAACTGTTTTTT.

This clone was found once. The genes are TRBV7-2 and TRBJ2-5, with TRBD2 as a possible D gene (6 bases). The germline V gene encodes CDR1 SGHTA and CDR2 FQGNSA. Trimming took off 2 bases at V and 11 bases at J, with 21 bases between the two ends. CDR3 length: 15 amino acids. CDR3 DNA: TGTGCCAGCAGCTTATTTTCTGGGCCTTCGGGGGAGCAGTACTTC. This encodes CASSLFSGPSGEQYF. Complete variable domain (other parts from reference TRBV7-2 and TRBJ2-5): GAGVSQSPSNKVTEKGKDVELRCDPISGHTALYWYRQSLGQGLEFLIYFQGNSAPDKSGLPSDRFSAERTGGSVSTLTIQRTQQEDSAVYLCASSLFSGPSGEQYFGPGTRLLVL.

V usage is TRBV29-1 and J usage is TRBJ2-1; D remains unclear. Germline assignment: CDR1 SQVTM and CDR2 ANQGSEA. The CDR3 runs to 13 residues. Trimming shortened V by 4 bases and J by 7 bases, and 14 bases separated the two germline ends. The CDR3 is CSVVALLGNEQFF. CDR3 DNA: TGCAGCGTTGTTGCCCTTCTTGGGAATGAGCAGTTCTTC.

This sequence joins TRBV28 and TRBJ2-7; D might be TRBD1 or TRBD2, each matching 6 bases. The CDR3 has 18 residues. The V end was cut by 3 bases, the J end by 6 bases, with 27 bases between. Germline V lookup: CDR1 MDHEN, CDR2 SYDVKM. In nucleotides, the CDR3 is TGTGCCAGCAGTTTCCCTTTATCATGGGGGGCGCATAATCCCGAGCAGTACTTC. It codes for CASSFPLSWGAHNPEQYF.

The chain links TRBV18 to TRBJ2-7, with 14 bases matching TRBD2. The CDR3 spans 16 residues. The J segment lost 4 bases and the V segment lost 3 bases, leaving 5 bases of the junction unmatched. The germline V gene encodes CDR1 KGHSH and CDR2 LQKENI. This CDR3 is CASSPQGTSGSYEQYF. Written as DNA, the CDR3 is TGTGCCAGCTCACCCCAAGGGACTAGCGGGAGTTACGAGCAGTACTTC. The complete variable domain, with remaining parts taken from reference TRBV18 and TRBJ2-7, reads NAGVMQNPRHLVRRRGQEARLRCSPMKGHSHVYWYRQLPEEGLKFMVYLQKENIIDESGMPKERFSAEFPKEGPSILRIQQVVRGDSAAYFCASSPQGTSGSYEQYFGPGTRLTVT.

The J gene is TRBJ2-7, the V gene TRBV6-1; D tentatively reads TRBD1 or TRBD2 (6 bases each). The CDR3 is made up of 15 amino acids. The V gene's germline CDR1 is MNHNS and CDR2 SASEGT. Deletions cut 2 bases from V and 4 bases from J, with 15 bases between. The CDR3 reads CASSESRGRGYEQYF. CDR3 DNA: TGTGCCAGCAGTGAATCACGGGGGCGTGGTTACGAGCAGTACTTC.

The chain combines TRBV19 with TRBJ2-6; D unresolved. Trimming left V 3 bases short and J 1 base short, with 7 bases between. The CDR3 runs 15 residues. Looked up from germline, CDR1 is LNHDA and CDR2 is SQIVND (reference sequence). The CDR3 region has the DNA TGTGCCAGTAGTATTAAGGAGTCTGGGGCCAACGTCCTGACTTTC. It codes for CASSIKESGANVLTF.

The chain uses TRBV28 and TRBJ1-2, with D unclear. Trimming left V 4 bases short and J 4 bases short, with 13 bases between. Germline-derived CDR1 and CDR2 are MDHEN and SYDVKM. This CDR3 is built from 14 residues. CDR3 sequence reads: CASSSVTGSYGYTF. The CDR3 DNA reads TGTGCCAGCAGTTCAGTTACGGGGAGCTATGGCTACACCTTC.

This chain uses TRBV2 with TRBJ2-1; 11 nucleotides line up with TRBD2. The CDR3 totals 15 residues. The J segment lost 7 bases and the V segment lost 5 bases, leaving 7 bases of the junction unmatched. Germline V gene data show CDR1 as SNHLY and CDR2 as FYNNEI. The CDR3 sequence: CASSLLAGVKNEQFF. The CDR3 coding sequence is TGTGCCAGCAGTTTACTAGCGGGAGTAAAGAATGAGCAGTTCTTC. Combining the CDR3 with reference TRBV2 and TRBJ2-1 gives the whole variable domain EPEVTQTPSHQVTQMGQEVILRCVPISNHLYFYWYRQILGQKVEFLVSFYNNEISEKSEIFDDQFSVERPDGSNFTLKIRSTKLEDSAMYFCASSLLAGVKNEQFFGPGTRLTVL.

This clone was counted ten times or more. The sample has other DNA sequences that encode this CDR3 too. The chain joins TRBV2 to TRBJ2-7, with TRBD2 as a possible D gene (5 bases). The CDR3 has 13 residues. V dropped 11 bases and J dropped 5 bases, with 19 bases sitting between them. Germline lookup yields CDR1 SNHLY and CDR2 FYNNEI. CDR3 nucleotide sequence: TGTGCCCGGGAAGTTCCGTCAGCCCACGAGCAGTACTTC. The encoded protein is CAREVPSAHEQYF.

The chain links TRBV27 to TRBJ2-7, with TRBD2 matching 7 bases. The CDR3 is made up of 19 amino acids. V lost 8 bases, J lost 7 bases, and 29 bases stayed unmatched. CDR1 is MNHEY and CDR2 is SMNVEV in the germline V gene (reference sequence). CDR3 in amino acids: CASAQSLLFREDRGYEQYF. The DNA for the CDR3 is TGTGCCAGCGCGCAATCTCTACTCTTCCGGGAGGACCGAGGGTATGAGCAGTACTTC.

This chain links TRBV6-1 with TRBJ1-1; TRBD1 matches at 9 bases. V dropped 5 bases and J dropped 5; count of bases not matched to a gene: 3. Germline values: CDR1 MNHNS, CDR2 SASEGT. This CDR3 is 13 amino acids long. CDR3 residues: CASSLDRGTEAFF. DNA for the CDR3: TGTGCCAGCAGTTTGGACAGGGGAACTGAAGCTTTCTTT.

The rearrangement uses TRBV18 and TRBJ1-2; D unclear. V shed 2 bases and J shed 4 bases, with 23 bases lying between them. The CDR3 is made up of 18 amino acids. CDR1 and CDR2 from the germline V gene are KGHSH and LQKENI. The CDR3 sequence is CASSPVGSPLAPGYGYTF. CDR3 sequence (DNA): TGTGCCAGCTCACCAGTCGGGTCACCCTTGGCTCCGGGCTATGGCTACACCTTC.

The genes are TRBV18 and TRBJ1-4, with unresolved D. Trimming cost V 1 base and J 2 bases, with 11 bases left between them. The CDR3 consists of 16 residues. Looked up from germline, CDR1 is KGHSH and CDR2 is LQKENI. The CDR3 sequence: CASSPQKVGTNEKLFF. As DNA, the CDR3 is TGTGCCAGCTCACCACAGAAAGTCGGTACTAATGAAAAACTGTTTTTT.